This T cell receptor beta chain derives from a study of response to subunit inactivated influenza vaccine. In its sample, this clonotype was seen a few times. Its antigen is undetermined. General study findings and limits: Authors suggested that a seasonal influenza vaccination recruits few new T cells each time.

The ends were cut back, 5 bases at V and 4 bases at J, with 14 bases in the middle. This CDR3 is 13 amino acids long. Germline values: CDR1 DFQATT, CDR2 SNEGSKA (reference sequence). TCRdb re-analysed the RT-PCR reads in MiXCR, keeping a single row per CDR3 protein. The sample contains roughly 700,000 distinct CDR3 sequences, about 14% of which appear only once. Sequencing used PBMCs from blood, obtained 14 to 15 days before vaccination. V usage is TRBV20-1 and J usage is TRBJ1-1; TRBD1 might be the D (5 bases). This receptor was taken from a man in his fifties who received an inactivated influenza vaccine. This CDR3 is CSAEGSGGTEAFF. CDR3 sequence (DNA): TGCAGTGCTGAGGGTTCCGGGGGCACTGAAGCTTTCTTT.